Below, one TCR beta chain is given with its context. This record comes from a study of radiation and T cells in renal cell carcinoma. Time point defined: blood 4 weeks post-SBRT, at nephrectomy. Treatment in this sample: 15 Gy SBRT to primary tumor, nephrectomy 4 weeks later. The J segment lost 8 bases and the V segment lost 2 bases, leaving 17 bases of the junction unmatched. Germline V gene data show CDR1 as LGHNA and CDR2 as YSLEER. The CDR3 loop spans 18 amino acids. The data were produced by immunoSEQ multiplex PCR, yet TCRdb's version contains in-frame clones alone and is incomplete. The repertoire holds some 97,000 clones, approximately 82% seen once, with around 7.9% in the top ten.

Specimen: blood, collected from a patient whose treatment included radiotherapy and nephrectomy. This sequence joins TRBV4-3 and TRBJ2-1; 8 bases map to TRBD2. The sequence came from a man between 60 and 70 years old with renal cell carcinoma. CDR3 region: CASSQKLREGLRIDEQFF. CDR3 DNA sequence: TGCGCCAGCAGCCAAAAGTTACGGGAGGGCCTCAGGATCGATGAGCAGTTCTTC.